Included here is one T cell receptor beta chain sequence, with context. Its cognate antigen is unknown. The CDR3 has 13 amino acids. The ends were cut back, 1 base at V and 5 bases at J, with 5 bases in the middle. The V gene's germline CDR1 is MNHNY and CDR2 SVGAGI (reference sequence). This specimen comes from a study of shared clonotypes between healthy human individuals. Produced via immunoSEQ multiplex PCR; TCRdb's table is partial and in-frame only. The sample consists of 2 million to 2.5 million clones, 85% to 95% of them appearing once. Broader study findings: A limitation of the genetic and exposure-history diversity represented arose from few donors.

What was sequenced was naive CD4+ T cells from PBMCs. The subset denotes: CD45RA+ positively selected. The TCR comes from a man aged 18 to 30 in good health. Some clones in this sample may be carry-over from other donors' samples. The chain couples TRBV6-6 to TRBJ1-4; D is unresolved. CDR3 region: CASSYYYNEKLFF. CDR3 coding DNA: TGTGCCAGCAGTTACTACTACAATGAAAAACTGTTTTTT.